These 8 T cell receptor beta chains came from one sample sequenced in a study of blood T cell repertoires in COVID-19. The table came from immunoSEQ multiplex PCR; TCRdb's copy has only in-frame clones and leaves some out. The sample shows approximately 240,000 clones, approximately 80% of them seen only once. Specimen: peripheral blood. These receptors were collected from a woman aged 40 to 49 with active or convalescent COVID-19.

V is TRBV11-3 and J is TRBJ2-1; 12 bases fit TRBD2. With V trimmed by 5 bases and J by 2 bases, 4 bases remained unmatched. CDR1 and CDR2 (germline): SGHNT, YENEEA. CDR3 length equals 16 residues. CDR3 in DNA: TGTGCCAGCAGCACGCGGACTAGCGGGGCCTACAATGAGCAGTTCTTC. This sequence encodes CASSTRTSGAYNEQFF. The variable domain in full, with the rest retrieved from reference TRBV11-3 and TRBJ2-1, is EAGVVQSPRYKIIEKKQPVAFWCNPISGHNTLYWYLQNLGQGPELLIRYENEEAVDDSQLPKDRFSAERLKGVDSTLKIQPAELGDSAVYLCASSTRTSGAYNEQFFGPGTRLTVL.

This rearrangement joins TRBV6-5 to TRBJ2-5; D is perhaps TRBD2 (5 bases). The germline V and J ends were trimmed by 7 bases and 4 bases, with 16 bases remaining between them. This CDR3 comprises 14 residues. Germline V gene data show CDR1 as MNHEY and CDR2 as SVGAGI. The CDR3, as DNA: TGTGCCAGCACACGAGGGTGGGCCGGAGAGACCCAGTACTTC. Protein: CASTRGWAGETQYF.

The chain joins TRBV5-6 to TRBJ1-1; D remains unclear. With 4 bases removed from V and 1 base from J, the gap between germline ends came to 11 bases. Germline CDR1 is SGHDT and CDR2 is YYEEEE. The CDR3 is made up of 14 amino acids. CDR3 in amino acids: CASSEEQWNTEAFF. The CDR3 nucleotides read TGTGCCAGCAGCGAAGAACAATGGAACACTGAAGCTTTCTTT.

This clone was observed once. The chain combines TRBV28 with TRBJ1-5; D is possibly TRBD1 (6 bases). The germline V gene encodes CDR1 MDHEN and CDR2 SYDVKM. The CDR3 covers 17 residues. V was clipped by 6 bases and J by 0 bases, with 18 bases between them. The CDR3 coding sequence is TGTGCCAGCAGCCCGCTAAGACAGGCCTATAGCAATCAGCCCCAGCATTTT. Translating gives CASSPLRQAYSNQPQHF.

The CDR3 reads CASSLDRGVEQFF. The CDR3 DNA follows: TGTGCCAGCAGCTTGGACAGGGGTGTTGAGCAGTTCTTC. This rearrangement joins TRBV5-6 to TRBJ2-1; 7 nucleotides align to TRBD1. The V and J ends lost 0 bases and 9 bases, in that order; junction bases with no gene match: 3. The germline CDR1 and CDR2 sequences are SGHDT and YYEEEE. The CDR3 loop spans 13 amino acids.

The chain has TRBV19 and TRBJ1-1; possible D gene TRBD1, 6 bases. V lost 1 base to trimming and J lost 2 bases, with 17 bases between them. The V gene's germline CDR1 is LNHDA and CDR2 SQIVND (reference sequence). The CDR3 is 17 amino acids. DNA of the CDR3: TGTGCCAGTAGTATAGTAGGGGGGGGCAGGCGAAACACTGAAGCTTTCTTT. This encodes CASSIVGGGRRNTEAFF.

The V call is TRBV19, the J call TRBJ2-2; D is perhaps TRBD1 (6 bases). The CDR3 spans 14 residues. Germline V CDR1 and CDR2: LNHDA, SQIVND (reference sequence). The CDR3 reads CGTGTQSNTGELFF. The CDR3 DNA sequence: TGTGGAACCGGGACACAATCCAACACCGGGGAGCTGTTTTTT.

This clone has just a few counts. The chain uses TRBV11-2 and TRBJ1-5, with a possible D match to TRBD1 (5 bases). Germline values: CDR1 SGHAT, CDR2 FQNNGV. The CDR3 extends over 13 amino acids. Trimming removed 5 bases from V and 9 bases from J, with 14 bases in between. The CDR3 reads CASSPDSLGPQHF. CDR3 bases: TGTGCCAGCAGCCCCGACAGCTTAGGGCCCCAGCATTTT.